This T cell receptor (beta chain) is drawn from a study of response to subunit inactivated influenza vaccine. Germline CDR1 and CDR2: DFQATT and SNEGSKA (reference sequence). The V and J ends lost 6 bases and 4 bases respectively, with 16 bases between them. This CDR3 region has 15 residues. TCRdb reanalysed the RT-PCR reads using MiXCR and keeps one entry per CDR3 protein. This table has around 570,000 distinct CDR3 sequences, around 10% appearing once. In addition, the sample was reused for a study of T cells expressing NK-cell markers. This second study says: 5'RACE template switching with UMIs produced the TCR beta cDNA. Seven HCMV-seropositive donors and one seronegative donor made up the eight sequenced donors. These clonotypes, the leaders elsewhere, also led the CD3+CD56-NKG2C+ fraction in a handful of donors. The HCMV specificity of the expanded NKG2C+ T cell clones stayed unresolved.

The V call is TRBV20-1, the J call TRBJ2-6; D might be TRBD1 or TRBD2, each matching 5 bases. This receptor was taken from a man in his forties or fifties who received an inactivated influenza vaccine. The sequences come from PBMCs from blood, collected on the day of vaccination. CDR3 in DNA: TGCAGTGCAGCACCGTGGGGGATGGGGGCCAACGTCCTGACTTTC. It is translated as CSAAPWGMGANVLTF.